This TCR beta chain was identified in a study of T cells in Graves' hyperthyroidism and ophthalmopathy. Study summary: Peripheral blood was drawn at first diagnosis, prior to all treatment. General study findings and limits: The authors' 13 V-J model separated ophthalmopathy from stable hyperthyroidism. Most expanded thyroid clonotypes above 0.001 also appeared in blood. The model identified upcoming ophthalmopathy a median about 7.1 months ahead of onset.

TCR beta CDR3 regions were amplified from RNA transcripts. HTBI primers were the set used in a first-round RT-PCR of the TCR CDR3. Via MiXCR, TCRdb re-called the multiplex PCR reads, giving one row per CDR3 protein. The data show fewer than 400,000 distinct CDR3 sequences, with 15% to 18% seen just once and 25% to 35% held by the top ten. This clonotype appeared a few times. The antigen is unknown. The CDR3 totals 16 residues. Trimming cost V 0 bases and J 5 bases, with 17 bases left between them. Germline V gene data show CDR1 as SGHRS and CDR2 as YFSETQ. V is TRBV5-1 and J is TRBJ2-5, with D uncertain. This receptor was taken from a woman under 30 with Graves' hyperthyroidism that later progressed to Graves' ophthalmopathy. Sequences were obtained from blood. In nucleotides, the CDR3 is TGCGCCAGCAGCTTGGAAGTTGCAGACTTCCGGGAGACCCAGTACTTC. Translated, it gives CASSLEVADFRETQYF.